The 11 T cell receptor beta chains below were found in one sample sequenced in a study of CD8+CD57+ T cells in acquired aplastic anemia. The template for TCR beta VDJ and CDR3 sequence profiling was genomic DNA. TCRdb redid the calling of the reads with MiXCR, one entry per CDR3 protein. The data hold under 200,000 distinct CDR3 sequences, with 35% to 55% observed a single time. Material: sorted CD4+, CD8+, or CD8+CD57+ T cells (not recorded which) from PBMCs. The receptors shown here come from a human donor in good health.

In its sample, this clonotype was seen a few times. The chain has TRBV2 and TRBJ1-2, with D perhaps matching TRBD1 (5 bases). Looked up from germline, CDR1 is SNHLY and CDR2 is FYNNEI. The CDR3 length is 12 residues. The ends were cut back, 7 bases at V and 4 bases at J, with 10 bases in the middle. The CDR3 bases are TGTGCCAGCACCGGGGGGAGCTATGGCTACACCTTC. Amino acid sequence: CASTGGSYGYTF.

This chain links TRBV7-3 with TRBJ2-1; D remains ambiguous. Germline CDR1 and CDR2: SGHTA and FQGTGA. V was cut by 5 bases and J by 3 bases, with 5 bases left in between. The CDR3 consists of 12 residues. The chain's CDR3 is CASSNSYNEQFF. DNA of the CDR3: TGTGCCAGCAGCAACAGCTACAATGAGCAGTTCTTC.

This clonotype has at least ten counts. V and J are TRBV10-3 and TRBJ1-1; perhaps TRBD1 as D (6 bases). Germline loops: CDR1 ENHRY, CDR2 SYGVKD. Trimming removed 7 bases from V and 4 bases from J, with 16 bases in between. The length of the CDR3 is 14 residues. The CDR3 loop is CAITGGRDLTEAFF. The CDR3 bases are TGTGCCATCACTGGGGGCAGGGATCTCACTGAAGCTTTCTTT.

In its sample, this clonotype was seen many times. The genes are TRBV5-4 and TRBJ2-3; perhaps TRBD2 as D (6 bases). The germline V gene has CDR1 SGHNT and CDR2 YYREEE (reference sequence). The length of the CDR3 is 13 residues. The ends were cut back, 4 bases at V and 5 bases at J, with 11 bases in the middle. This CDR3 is CASSPLAIDTQYF. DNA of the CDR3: TGTGCCAGCAGCCCTCTAGCGATAGATACGCAGTATTTT.

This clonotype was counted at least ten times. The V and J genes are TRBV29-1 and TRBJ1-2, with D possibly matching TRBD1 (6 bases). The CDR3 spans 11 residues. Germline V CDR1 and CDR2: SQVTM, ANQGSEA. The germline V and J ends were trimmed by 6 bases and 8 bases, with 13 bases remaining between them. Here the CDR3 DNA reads TGCAGCGTGGGGGACATTGAAGGCTACACCTTC. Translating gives CSVGDIEGYTF.

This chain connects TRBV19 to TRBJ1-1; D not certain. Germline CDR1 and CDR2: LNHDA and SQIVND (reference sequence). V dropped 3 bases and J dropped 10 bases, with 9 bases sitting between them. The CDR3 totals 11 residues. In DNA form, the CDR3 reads TGTGCCAGTAGTATTAGTAGTACAGCTTTCTTT. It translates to CASSISSTAFF.

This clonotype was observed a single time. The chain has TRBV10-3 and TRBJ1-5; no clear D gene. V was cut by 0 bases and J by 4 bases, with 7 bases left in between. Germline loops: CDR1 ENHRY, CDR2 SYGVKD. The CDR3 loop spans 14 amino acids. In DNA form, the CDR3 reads TGTGCCATCAGTGAGTCTGGGGATAATCAGCCCCAGCATTTT. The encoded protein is CAISESGDNQPQHF.

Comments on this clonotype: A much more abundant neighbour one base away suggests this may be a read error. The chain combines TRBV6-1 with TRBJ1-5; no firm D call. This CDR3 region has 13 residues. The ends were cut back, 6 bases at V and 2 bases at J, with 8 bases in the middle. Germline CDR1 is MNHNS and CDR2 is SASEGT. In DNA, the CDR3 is TGTGCCAGCAGCTCCAATGGCAATCAGCCCCAGCATTTT. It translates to CASSSNGNQPQHF.

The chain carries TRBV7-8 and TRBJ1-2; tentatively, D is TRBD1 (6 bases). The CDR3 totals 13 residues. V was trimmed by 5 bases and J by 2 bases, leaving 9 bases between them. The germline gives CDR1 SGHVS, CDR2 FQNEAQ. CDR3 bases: TGTGCCAGCAGCCCAGGGGAGAACTATGGCTACACCTTC. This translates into CASSPGENYGYTF.

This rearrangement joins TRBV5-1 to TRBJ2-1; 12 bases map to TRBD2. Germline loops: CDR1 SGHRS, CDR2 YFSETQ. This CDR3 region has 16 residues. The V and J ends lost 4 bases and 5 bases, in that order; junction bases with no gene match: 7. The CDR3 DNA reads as TGCGCCAGCAGCCCGCTAGCGGGGGGGCCAGACAATGAGCAGTTCTTC. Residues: CASSPLAGGPDNEQFF.

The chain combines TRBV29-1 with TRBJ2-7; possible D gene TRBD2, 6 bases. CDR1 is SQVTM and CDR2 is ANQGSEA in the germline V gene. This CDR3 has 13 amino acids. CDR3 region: CSVSGGGTYEQYF. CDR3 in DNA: TGCAGTGTTTCTGGGGGAGGAACCTACGAGCAGTACTTC.